The 22 T cell receptor beta chains listed next were all sequenced from one sample in a study of identical twins. A single record per CDR3 protein comes from TCRdb applying MiXCR to the 5' RACE reads. This table holds 500,000 to 600,000 distinct CDR3 sequences, approximately 22% found once. This same sample was also taken into another study, of T cells expressing NK-cell markers.

The sequencing sample was made of CD4+ T cells sorted from blood. The receptors here all came from a woman aged 18-29 years in good health.

At least ten counts were recorded for this clonotype. The chain has TRBV28 and TRBJ2-2; D is ambiguous. Per the germline V gene, CDR1 is MDHEN and CDR2 is SYDVKM. CDR3 length: 11 amino acids. V lost 5 bases, J lost 9 bases, and 7 bases lay in between. CDR3 region: CASSPFRELFF. Here the CDR3 DNA reads TGTGCCAGCAGTCCCTTCAGGGAGCTGTTTTTT. Full variable domain (outside the CDR3, taken from reference TRBV28 and TRBJ2-2): DVKVTQSSRYLVKRTGEKVFLECVQDMDHENMFWYRQDPGLGLRLIYFSYDVKMKEKGDIPEGYSVSREKKERFSLILESASTNQTSMYLCASSPFRELFFGEGSRLTVL.

This clonotype was detected a few times. The V and J genes are TRBV29-1 and TRBJ1-2, with D possibly being TRBD1 (6 bases). Germline V CDR1 and CDR2: SQVTM, ANQGSEA. Trimming left V 4 bases short and J 4 bases short, with 13 bases between. The CDR3 runs 13 residues. The CDR3 DNA follows: TGCAGCGTTGCAGGGGACGGTTTCTATGGCTACACCTTC. The encoded protein is CSVAGDGFYGYTF.

This clonotype came up a few times. The chain employs TRBV5-6 and TRBJ2-2; tentatively, D is TRBD1 (5 bases). Germline V CDR1 and CDR2: SGHDT, YYEEEE. Deletions cut 4 bases from V and 5 bases from J, with 18 bases between. The CDR3 consists of 16 residues. The CDR3 protein is CASSGAGRVQTGELFF. CDR3 sequence (DNA): TGTGCCAGCAGCGGGGCCGGCAGGGTACAGACCGGGGAGCTGTTTTTT.

The chain couples TRBV2 to TRBJ1-5, with D unclear. Trimming left V 5 bases short and J 1 base short, with 15 bases between. The CDR3 totals 16 residues. Germline loops: CDR1 SNHLY, CDR2 FYNNEI. In DNA, the CDR3 is TGTGCCAGCAGTTTTGGTCGGCAGGAGAGCAATCAGCCCCAGCATTTT. Translating it yields CASSFGRQESNQPQHF.

This clonotype was seen more than once but under ten times. The chain carries TRBV6-4 and TRBJ1-6; D is undetermined. V lost 10 bases and J 9 bases, leaving 19 bases between the germline ends. Germline CDR1 reads MRHNA; CDR2 reads SNTAGT. The CDR3 is made up of 14 amino acids. The CDR3 nucleotides read TGTGCCACCCAACGGGATTTCCGGATTTCACCCCTCCACTTT. Its protein is CATQRDFRISPLHF.

The gene calls are TRBV15 and TRBJ2-1; 10 bases are shared with TRBD2. Per the germline V gene, CDR1 is LNHNV and CDR2 is YYDKDF (reference sequence). Trimming removed 1 base from V and 7 bases from J; junction bases left unmatched: 4. CDR3 length equals 15 residues. CDR3 loop: CATSRGLAGVNEQFF. CDR3 nucleotide sequence: TGTGCCACCAGCAGAGGTCTAGCGGGAGTTAATGAGCAGTTCTTC. The complete variable domain, with remaining parts taken from reference TRBV15 and TRBJ2-1, reads DAMVIQNPRYQVTQFGKPVTLSCSQTLNHNVMYWYQQKSSQAPKLLFHYYDKDFNNEADTPDNFQSRRPNTSFCFLDIRSPGLGDTAMYLCATSRGLAGVNEQFFGPGTRLTVL.

This chain uses TRBV7-9 with TRBJ1-4, with a tentative D call TRBD1 (5 bases). In germline, CDR1 is SEHNR, CDR2 FQNEAQ (reference sequence). The CDR3 consists of 14 residues. V was clipped by 4 bases and J by 9 bases, with 15 bases between them. The CDR3 bases are TGTGCCAGCAGCTCTAATGGGGGAATCAAAAAACTGTTTTTT. The encoded protein is CASSSNGGIKKLFF.

Only a few counts were recorded for this clonotype. V is TRBV7-3 and J is TRBJ2-5; D not resolved. CDR1 SGHTA and CDR2 FQGTGA come from the germline V gene. The CDR3 is 14 amino acids. V dropped 3 bases and J dropped 6 bases, with 14 bases sitting between them. CDR3 residues: CASSFSSAAQTQYF. The CDR3 bases are TGTGCCAGCAGCTTTAGCTCCGCCGCCCAGACCCAGTACTTC.

The gene calls are TRBV5-1 and TRBJ2-7; a possible D gene is TRBD2 (6 bases). The germline V gene encodes CDR1 SGHRS and CDR2 YFSETQ. Trimming pared 4 bases from V and 3 bases from J, leaving 17 bases between. The CDR3 has 15 residues. In DNA, the CDR3 is TGCGCCAGCAGCCCCCGAGGCGGGGCACACTACGAGCAGTACTTC. Amino acids: CASSPRGGAHYEQYF. Full variable domain (outside the CDR3, taken from reference TRBV5-1 and TRBJ2-7): KAGVTQTPRYLIKTRGQQVTLSCSPISGHRSVSWYQQTPGQGLQFLFEYFSETQRNKGNFPGRFSGRQFSNSRSEMNVSTLELGDSALYLCASSPRGGAHYEQYFGPGTRLTVT.

This clonotype was seen only a few times. The rearrangement uses TRBV20-1 and TRBJ1-2; D unresolved. Trimming stripped 5 bases from V and 2 bases from J, with 18 bases between. The germline CDR1 and CDR2 sequences are DFQATT and SNEGSKA (reference sequence). The CDR3 spans 15 residues. The CDR3 DNA sequence: TGCAGTGCTCTTCCCTCTCGTACATGGAACTATGGCTACACCTTC. The encoded protein is CSALPSRTWNYGYTF.

The rearrangement links TRBV2 to TRBJ1-1; 7 nucleotides line up with TRBD1. V trimming: 6 bases; J trimming: 8 bases; junction bases outside the gene matches: 3. CDR3 length equals 11 residues. Germline CDR1 SNHLY, CDR2 FYNNEI. CDR3 nucleotide sequence: TGTGCCAGCAGAGGGACAGAGGAAGCTTTCTTT. Amino acids: CASRGTEEAFF.

The chain is built from TRBV5-1 and TRBJ2-1; D possibly corresponds to TRBD2 (6 bases). Trimming removed 1 base from V and 9 bases from J, with 17 bases in between. Germline assignment: CDR1 SGHRS and CDR2 YFSETQ. The CDR3 contains 15 residues. The CDR3 DNA sequence: TGCGCCAGCAGCTTGTTCGTGCAGGCCGGGGGTGAGCAGTTCTTC. This sequence encodes CASSLFVQAGGEQFF.

The rearrangement uses TRBV28 and TRBJ2-1, with a possible D match to TRBD2 (5 bases). There are 11 residues in the CDR3. Looked up from germline, CDR1 is MDHEN and CDR2 is SYDVKM. V was shortened by 6 bases and J by 10 bases, with 10 bases between the two germline ends. The CDR3 loop is CASRARREQFF. The CDR3 DNA is TGTGCCAGCAGAGCCCGGAGGGAGCAGTTCTTC.

The chain has TRBV9 and TRBJ2-1; D remains ambiguous. The V gene lost 4 bases and the J gene lost 4 bases, with 12 bases spanning the gap. The CDR3 runs to 14 residues. Germline V gene sequence: CDR1 SGDLS, CDR2 YYNGEE. Written as DNA, the CDR3 is TGTGCCAGCAGCCCCCGGACCGGTTACAATGAGCAGTTCTTC. Translated, it gives CASSPRTGYNEQFF.

V is TRBV6-1 and J is TRBJ1-6; D not resolved. V was pared by 7 bases and J by 7 bases, with 14 bases between. The CDR3 is made up of 14 amino acids. From germline, CDR1 is MNHNS and CDR2 SASEGT. The CDR3 DNA is TGTGCCAGCACCCTGTGGGCAGAAAATTCACCCCTCCACTTT. Protein: CASTLWAENSPLHF.

This clonotype was detected ten times or more. The chain has TRBV2 and TRBJ1-5; 11 bases are a match to TRBD1. V was clipped by 2 bases and J by 5 bases; unmatched bases: 2. Per the germline V gene, CDR1 is SNHLY and CDR2 is FYNNEI. The CDR3 extends over 15 amino acids. Here the CDR3 DNA reads TGTGCCAGCAGTGAAAGGACAGGGGGCGATCAGCCCCAGCATTTT. This gives the protein CASSERTGGDQPQHF.

Turning to this clonotype: At one end, the junction sequence differs from germline, possibly due to a read error. The chain couples TRBV12-3 or TRBV12-4 to TRBJ2-6; the match to TRBD1 covers 7 bases. The CDR3 runs 18 residues. CDR3 loop: CACSSNRGTNSGANVLTF. The CDR3 DNA sequence: TGTGCCTGCAGTTCCAACAGGGGCACTAACTCTGGGGCCAACGTCCTGACTTTC.

J is TRBJ2-1 and V is TRBV9, with 7 bases aligning to TRBD2. V dropped 0 bases and J dropped 4; count of bases not matched to a gene: 10. The length of the CDR3 is 17 residues. Germline V gives CDR1 SGDLS, CDR2 YYNGEE. The CDR3: CASSVVGGGSGYNEQFF. DNA of the CDR3: TGTGCCAGCAGCGTAGTTGGCGGGGGTTCGGGATACAATGAGCAGTTCTTC.

This clonotype was seen only a few times. The chain joins TRBV5-1 to TRBJ2-3; 10 bases match TRBD1. The CDR3 extends over 16 amino acids. The germline V gene has CDR1 SGHRS and CDR2 YFSETQ. V lost 4 bases, J lost 6 bases, and 11 bases stayed unmatched. The CDR3 sequence: CASSLGWTGGEDTQYF. CDR3 bases: TGCGCCAGCAGCCTAGGATGGACAGGGGGAGAGGATACGCAGTATTTT.

This clonotype was observed a few times. CDR3 nucleotides: TGCGCCAGCAGCTTGGCCCCGTCTGGCACAGATACGCAGTATTTT. Translation gives CASSLAPSGTDTQYF. This rearrangement joins TRBV5-1 to TRBJ2-3; D gene unclear. The CDR3 loop spans 15 amino acids. V was pared by 0 bases and J by 1 base, with 9 bases between. CDR1 SGHRS and CDR2 YFSETQ come from the germline V gene.

V is TRBV27 and J is TRBJ2-7; 8 positions match TRBD1. The V segment lost 10 bases and the J segment 4 bases; nucleotides outside the gene matches: 6. This CDR3 has 12 residues. Germline CDR1 and CDR2: MNHEY and SMNVEV (reference sequence). The CDR3 bases are TGTGCCACCATGGACAGGGCTTACGAGCAGTACTTC. This encodes CATMDRAYEQYF.

This clonotype was seen a few times. This chain links TRBV30 with TRBJ2-2; D is unclear. This CDR3 contains 14 residues. V lost 0 bases to trimming and J lost 8 bases, with 13 bases between them. Germline V gene lookup returns CDR1 GTSNPN and CDR2 SVGIG (reference sequence). The DNA for the CDR3 is TGTGCCTGGAGTGTACTCCACTCGGGTGGGGAGCTGTTTTTT. Protein sequence: CAWSVLHSGGELFF. The full variable domain, completed using reference TRBV30 and TRBJ2-2, is SQTIHQWPATLVQPVGSPLSLECTVEGTSNPNLYWYRQAAGRGLQLLFYSVGIGQISSEVPQNLSASRPQDRQFILSSKKLLLSDSGFYLCAWSVLHSGGELFFGEGSRLTVL.